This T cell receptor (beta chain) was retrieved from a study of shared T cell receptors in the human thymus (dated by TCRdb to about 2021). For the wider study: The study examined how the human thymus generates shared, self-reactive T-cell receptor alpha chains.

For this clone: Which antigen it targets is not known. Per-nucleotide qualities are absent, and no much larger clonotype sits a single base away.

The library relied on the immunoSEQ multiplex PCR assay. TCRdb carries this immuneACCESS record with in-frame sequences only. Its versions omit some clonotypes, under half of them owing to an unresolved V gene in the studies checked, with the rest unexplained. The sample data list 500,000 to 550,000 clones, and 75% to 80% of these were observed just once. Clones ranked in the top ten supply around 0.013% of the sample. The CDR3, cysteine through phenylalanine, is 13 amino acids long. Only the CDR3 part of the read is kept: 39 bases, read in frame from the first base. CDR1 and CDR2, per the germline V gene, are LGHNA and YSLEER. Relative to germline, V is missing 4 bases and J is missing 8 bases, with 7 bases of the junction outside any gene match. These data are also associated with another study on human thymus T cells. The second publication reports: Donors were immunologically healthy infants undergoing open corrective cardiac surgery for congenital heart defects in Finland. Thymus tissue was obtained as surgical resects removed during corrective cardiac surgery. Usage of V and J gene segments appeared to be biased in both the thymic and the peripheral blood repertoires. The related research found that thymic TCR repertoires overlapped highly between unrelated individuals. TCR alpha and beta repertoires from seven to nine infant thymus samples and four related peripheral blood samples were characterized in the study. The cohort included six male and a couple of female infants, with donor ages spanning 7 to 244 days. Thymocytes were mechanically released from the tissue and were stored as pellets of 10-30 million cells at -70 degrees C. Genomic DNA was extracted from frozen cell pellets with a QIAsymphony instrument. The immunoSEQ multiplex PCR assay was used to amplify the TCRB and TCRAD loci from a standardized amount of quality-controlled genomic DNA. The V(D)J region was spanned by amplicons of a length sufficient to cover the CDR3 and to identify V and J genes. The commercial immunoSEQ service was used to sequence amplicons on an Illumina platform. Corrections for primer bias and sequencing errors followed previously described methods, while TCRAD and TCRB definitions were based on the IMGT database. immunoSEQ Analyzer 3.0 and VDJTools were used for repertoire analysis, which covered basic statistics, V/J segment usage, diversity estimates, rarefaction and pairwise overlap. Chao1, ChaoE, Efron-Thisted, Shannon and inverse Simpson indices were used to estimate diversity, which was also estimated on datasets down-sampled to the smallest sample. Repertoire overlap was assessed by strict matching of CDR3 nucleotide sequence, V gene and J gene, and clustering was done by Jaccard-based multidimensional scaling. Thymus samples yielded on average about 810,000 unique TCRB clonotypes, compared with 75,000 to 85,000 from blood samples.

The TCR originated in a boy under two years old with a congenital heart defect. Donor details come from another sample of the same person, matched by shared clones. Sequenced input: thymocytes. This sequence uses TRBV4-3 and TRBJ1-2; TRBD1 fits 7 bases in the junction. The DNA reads TGCGCCAGCAGCCCTGGGACCAGGGGGGGCTACACCTTC. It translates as CASSPGTRGGYTF.